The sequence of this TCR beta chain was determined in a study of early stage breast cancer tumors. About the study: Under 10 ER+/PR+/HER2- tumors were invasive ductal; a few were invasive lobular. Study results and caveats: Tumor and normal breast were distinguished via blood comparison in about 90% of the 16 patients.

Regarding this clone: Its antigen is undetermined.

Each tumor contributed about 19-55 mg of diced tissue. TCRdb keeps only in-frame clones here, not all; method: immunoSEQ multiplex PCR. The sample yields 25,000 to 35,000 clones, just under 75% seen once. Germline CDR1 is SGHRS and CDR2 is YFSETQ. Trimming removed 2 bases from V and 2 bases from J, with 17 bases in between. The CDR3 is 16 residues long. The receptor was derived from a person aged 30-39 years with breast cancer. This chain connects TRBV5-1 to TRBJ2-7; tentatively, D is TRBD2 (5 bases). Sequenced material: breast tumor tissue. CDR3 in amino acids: CASSFGATSETYEQYF. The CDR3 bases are TGCGCCAGCAGCTTCGGAGCCACTAGTGAGACCTACGAGCAGTACTTC.